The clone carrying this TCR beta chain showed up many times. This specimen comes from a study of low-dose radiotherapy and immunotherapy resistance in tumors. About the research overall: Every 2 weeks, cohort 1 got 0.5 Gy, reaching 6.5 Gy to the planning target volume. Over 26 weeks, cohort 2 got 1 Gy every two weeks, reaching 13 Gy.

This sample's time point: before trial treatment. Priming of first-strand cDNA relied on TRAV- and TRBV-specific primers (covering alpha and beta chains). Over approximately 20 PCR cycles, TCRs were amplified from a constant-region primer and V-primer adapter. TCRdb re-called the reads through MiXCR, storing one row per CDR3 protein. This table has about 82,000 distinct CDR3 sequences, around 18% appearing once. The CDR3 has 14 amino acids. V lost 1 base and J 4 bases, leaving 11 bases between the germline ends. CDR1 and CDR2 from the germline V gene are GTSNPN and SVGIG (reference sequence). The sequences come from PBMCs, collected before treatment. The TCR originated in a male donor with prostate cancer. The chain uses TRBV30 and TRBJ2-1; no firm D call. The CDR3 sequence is CAWSGLVLYNEQFF. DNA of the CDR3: TGTGCCTGGAGTGGGCTAGTACTTTACAATGAGCAGTTCTTC.